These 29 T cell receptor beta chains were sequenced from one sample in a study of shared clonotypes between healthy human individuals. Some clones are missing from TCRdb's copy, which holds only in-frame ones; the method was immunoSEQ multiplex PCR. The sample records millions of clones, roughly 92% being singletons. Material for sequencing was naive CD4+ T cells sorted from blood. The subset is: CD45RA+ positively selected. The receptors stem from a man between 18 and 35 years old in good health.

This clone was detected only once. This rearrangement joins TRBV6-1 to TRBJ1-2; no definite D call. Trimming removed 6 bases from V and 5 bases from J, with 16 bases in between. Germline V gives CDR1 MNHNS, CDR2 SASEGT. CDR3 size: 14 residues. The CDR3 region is CASRSFGDGYGYTF. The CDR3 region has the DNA TGTGCCAGCAGGTCCTTCGGCGACGGATATGGCTACACCTTC.

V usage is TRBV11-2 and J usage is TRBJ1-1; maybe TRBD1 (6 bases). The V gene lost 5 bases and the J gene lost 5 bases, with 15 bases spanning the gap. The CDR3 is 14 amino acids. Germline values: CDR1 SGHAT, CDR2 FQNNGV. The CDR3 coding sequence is TGTGCCAGCAGCCCGCAGATCAGGGGTACTGAAGCTTTCTTT. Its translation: CASSPQIRGTEAFF.

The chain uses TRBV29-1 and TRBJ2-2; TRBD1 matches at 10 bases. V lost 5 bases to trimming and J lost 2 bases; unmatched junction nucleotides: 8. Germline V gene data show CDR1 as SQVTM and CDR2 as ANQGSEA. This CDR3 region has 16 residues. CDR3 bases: TGCAGCGTTACAGGACAGGGGGTTTTCAACACCGGGGAGCTGTTTTTT. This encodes CSVTGQGVFNTGELFF.

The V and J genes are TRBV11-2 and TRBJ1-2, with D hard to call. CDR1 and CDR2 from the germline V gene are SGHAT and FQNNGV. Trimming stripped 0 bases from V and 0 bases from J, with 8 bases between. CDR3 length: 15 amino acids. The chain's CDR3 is CASSLDRAANYGYTF. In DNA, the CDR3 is TGTGCCAGCAGCTTAGATCGGGCAGCTAACTATGGCTACACCTTC.

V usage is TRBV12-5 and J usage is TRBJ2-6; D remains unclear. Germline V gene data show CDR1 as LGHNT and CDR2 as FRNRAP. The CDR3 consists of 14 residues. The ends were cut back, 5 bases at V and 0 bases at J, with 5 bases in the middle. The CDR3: CASGPYSGANVLTF. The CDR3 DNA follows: TGTGCTAGTGGTCCTTACTCTGGGGCCAACGTCCTGACTTTC. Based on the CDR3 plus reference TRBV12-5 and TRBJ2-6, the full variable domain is DARVTQTPRHKVTEMGQEVTMRCQPILGHNTVFWYRQTMMQGLELLAYFRNRAPLDDSGMPKDRFSAEMPDATLATLKIQPSEPRDSAVYFCASGPYSGANVLTFGAGSRLTVL.

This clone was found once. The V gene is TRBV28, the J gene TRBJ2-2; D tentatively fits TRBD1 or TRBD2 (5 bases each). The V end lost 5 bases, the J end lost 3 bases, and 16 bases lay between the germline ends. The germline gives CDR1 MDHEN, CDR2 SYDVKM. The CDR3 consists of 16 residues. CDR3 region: CASSANGRGDTGELFF. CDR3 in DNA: TGTGCCAGCAGTGCGAATGGCAGAGGGGACACCGGGGAGCTGTTTTTT.

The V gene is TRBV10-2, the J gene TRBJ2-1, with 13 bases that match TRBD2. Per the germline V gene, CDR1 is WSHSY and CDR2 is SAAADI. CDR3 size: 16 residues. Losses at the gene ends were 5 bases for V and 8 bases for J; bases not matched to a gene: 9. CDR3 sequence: CASSSTSGGARDEQFF. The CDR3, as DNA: TGCGCCAGCAGTAGTACTAGCGGGGGGGCTAGGGATGAGCAGTTCTTC.

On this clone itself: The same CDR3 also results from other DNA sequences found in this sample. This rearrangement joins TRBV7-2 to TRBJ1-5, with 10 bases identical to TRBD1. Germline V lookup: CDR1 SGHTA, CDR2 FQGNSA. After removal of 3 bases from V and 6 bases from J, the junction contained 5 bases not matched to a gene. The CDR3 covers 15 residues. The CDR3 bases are TGTGCCAGCAGCTTGGACAGGGGGAATTTTCAGCCCCAGCATTTT. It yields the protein CASSLDRGNFQPQHF.

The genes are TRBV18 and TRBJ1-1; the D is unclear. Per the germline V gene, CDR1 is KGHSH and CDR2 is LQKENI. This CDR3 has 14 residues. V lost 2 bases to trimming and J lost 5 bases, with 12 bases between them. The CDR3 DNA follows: TGTGCCAGCTCACCAAAGAACCCCGGGACTGAAGCTTTCTTT. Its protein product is CASSPKNPGTEAFF.

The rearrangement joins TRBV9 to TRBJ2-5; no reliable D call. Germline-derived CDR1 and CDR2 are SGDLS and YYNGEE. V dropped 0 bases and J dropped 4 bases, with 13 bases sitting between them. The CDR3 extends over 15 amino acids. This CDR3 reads CASSVVPGYRETQYF. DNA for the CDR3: TGTGCCAGCAGCGTAGTGCCGGGCTATCGAGAGACCCAGTACTTC.

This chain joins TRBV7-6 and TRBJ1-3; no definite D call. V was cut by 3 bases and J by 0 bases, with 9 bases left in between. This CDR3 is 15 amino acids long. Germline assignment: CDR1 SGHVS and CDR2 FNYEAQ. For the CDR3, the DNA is TGTGCCAGCAGCTTTGACCCAAACTCTGGAAACACCATATATTTT. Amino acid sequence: CASSFDPNSGNTIYF.

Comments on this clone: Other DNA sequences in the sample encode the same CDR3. CDR3 sequence: CASSLAGSTDTQYF. CDR3 sequence (DNA): TGTGCCAGCAGCTTAGCAGGAAGCACAGATACGCAGTATTTT. V usage is TRBV7-9 and J usage is TRBJ2-3; D call uncertain. This CDR3 comprises 14 residues. CDR1 is SEHNR, CDR2 FQNEAQ, per germline (reference sequence). V shed 0 bases and J shed 0 bases, with 4 bases lying between them.

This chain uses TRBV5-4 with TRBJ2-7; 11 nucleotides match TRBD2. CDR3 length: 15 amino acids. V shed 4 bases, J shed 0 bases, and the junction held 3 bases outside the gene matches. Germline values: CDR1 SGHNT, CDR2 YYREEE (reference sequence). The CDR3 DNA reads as TGTGCCAGCAGCGACGGGACTAGCGGCTCCTACGAGCAGTACTTC. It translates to CASSDGTSGSYEQYF. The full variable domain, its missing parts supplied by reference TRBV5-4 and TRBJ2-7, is ETGVTQSPTHLIKTRGQQVTLRCSSQSGHNTVSWYQQALGQGPQFIFQYYREEENGRGNFPPRFSGLQFPNYSSELNVNALELDDSALYLCASSDGTSGSYEQYFGPGTRLTVT.

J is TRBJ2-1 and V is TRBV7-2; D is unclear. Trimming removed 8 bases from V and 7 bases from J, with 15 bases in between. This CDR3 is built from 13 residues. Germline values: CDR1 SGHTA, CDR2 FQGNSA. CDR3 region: CASVPGLQNEQFF. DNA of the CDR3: TGTGCCAGCGTCCCCGGGCTACAGAATGAGCAGTTCTTC.

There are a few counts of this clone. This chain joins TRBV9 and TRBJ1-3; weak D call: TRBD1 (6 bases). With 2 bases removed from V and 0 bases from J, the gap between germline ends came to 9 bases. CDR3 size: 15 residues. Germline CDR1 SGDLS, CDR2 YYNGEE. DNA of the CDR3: TGTGCCAGCAGCGTTCAGGGGTTCTCTGGAAACACCATATATTTT. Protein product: CASSVQGFSGNTIYF.

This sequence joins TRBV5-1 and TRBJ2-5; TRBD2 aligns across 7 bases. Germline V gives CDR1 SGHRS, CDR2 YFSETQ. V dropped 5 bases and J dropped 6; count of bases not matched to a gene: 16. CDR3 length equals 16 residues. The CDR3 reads CASRNSFSRDYQTQYF. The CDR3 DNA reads TGCGCCAGCAGGAACAGCTTTTCAAGGGACTACCAGACCCAGTACTTC.

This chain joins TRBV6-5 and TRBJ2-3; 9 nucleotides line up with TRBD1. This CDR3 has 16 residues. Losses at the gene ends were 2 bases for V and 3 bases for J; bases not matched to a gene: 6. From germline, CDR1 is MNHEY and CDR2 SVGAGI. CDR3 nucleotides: TGTGCCAGCAGTTACGATACGGGACAGGGAACAGATACGCAGTATTTT. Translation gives CASSYDTGQGTDTQYF.

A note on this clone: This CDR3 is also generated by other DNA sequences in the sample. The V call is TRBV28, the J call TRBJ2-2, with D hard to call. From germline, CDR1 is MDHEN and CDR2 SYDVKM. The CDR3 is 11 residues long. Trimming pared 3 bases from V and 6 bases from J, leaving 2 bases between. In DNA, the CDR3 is TGTGCCAGCAGTTTGGCCGGGGAGCTGTTTTTT. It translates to CASSLAGELFF.

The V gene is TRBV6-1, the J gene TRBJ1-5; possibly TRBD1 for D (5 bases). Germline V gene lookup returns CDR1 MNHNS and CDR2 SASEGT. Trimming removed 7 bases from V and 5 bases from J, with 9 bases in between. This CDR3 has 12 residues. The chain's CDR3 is CASKARDQPQHF. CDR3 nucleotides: TGTGCCAGCAAGGCCAGGGATCAGCCCCAGCATTTT.

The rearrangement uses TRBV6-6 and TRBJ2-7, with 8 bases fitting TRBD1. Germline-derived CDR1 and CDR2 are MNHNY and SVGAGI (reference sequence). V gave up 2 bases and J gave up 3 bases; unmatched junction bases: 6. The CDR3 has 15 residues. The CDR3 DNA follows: TGTGCCAGCAGTTACCCCTCCGGGACAGGCTACGAGCAGTACTTC. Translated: CASSYPSGTGYEQYF.

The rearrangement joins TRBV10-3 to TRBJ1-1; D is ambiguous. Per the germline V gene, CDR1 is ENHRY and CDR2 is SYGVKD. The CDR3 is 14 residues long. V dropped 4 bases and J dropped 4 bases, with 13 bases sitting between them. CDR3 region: CAISVRGVGTEAFF. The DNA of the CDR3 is TGTGCCATCAGTGTTCGGGGAGTGGGCACTGAAGCTTTCTTT.

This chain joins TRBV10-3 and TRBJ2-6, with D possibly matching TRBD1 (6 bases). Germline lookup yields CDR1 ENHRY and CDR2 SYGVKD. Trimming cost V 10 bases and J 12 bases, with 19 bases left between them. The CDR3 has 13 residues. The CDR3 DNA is TGTGCCACCGAGGCAGGGGCAGCCGGCGTCCTGACTTTC. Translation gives CATEAGAAGVLTF.

The CDR3: CASSPSDRGPIGYTF. The CDR3 DNA sequence: TGTGCCAGCAGCCCCTCCGACAGGGGACCGATCGGCTACACCTTC. The V gene is TRBV7-9, the J gene TRBJ1-2, with 8 positions matching TRBD1. CDR3 length: 15 amino acids. Trimming cost V 5 bases and J 8 bases; bases outside gene matches: 13. The germline gives CDR1 SEHNR, CDR2 FQNEAQ (reference sequence).

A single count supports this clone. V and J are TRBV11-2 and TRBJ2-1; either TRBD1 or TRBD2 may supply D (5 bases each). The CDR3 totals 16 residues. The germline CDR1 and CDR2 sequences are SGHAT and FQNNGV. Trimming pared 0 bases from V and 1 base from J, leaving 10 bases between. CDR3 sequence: CASSLDLRGSYNEQFF. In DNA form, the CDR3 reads TGTGCCAGCAGCTTAGATCTGAGGGGTTCCTACAATGAGCAGTTCTTC.

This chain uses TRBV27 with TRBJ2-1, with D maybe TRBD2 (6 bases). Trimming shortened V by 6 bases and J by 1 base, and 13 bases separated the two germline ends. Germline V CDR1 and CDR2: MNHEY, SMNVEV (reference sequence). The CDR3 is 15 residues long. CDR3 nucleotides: TGTGCCAGCAGATTAGGGACTCTTTCCTACAATGAGCAGTTCTTC. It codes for CASRLGTLSYNEQFF.

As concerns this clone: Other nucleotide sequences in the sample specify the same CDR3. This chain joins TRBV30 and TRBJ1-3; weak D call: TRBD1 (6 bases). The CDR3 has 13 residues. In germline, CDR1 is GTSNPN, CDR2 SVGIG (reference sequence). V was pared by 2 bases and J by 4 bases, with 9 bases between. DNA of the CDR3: TGTGCCTGGAGTCGGGGGGCGGGAAACACCATATATTTT. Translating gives CAWSRGAGNTIYF.

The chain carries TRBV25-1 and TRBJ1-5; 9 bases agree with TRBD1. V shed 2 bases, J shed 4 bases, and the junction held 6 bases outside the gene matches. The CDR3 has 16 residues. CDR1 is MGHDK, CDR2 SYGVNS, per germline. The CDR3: CASSEPGTGLNQPQHF. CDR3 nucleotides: TGTGCCAGCAGTGAACCCGGGACAGGGTTAAATCAGCCCCAGCATTTT.

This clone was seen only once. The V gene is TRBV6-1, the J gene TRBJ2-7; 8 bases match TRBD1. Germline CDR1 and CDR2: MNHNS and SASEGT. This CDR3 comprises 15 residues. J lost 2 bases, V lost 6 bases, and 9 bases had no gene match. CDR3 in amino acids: CASRPITGGAYEQYF. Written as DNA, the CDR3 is TGTGCCAGCAGACCTATAACAGGGGGAGCCTACGAGCAGTACTTC.

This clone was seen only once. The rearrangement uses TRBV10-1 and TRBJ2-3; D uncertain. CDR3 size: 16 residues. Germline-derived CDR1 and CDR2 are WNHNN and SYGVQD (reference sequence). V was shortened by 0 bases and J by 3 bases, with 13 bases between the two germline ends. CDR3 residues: CASSESRLGGTDTQYF. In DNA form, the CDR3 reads TGCGCCAGCAGTGAGTCGAGACTGGGTGGTACAGATACGCAGTATTTT.